This entry lists 6 T cell receptor beta chains sequenced from one sample in a study of blood T cell repertoires in COVID-19. Libraries were prepared by immunoSEQ multiplex PCR; TCRdb keeps only in-frame clonotypes and omits some of them. The table records roughly 180,000 clones, over 80% of them present only once. The specimen sequenced was peripheral blood. These receptors were obtained from a woman aged 30 to 39 with acute or convalescent COVID-19.

CDR3 protein: CASSAGQPRSGNTIYF. CDR3 DNA: TGTGCCAGCAGCGCTGGACAGCCACGCTCTGGAAACACCATATATTTT. The chain links TRBV2 to TRBJ1-3; TRBD1 might be the D (6 bases). The CDR3 consists of 16 residues. Germline loops: CDR1 SNHLY, CDR2 FYNNEI. The V end was cut by 6 bases, the J end by 0 bases, with 15 bases between.

V usage is TRBV5-1 and J usage is TRBJ1-1; TRBD1 might be the D (5 bases). The CDR3 is 13 residues long. V lost 3 bases and J 4 bases, leaving 10 bases between the germline ends. Germline V gene data show CDR1 as SGHRS and CDR2 as YFSETQ. The CDR3 protein is CASSSDGGTEAFF. DNA of the CDR3: TGCGCCAGCAGCTCCGACGGGGGCACTGAAGCTTTCTTT.

This rearrangement joins TRBV6-4 to TRBJ2-1, with 9 bases matching TRBD2. The ends lost 4 bases at V and 7 bases at J; junction bases unmatched: 11. Germline V lookup: CDR1 MRHNA, CDR2 SNTAGT. The CDR3 is made up of 16 amino acids. This chain's CDR3 is CASSAASGTKRNEQFF. The CDR3 nucleotides read TGTGCCAGCAGTGCGGCTAGCGGGACCAAGAGGAATGAGCAGTTCTTC.

The chain links TRBV11-2 to TRBJ1-3; no definite D call. This CDR3 contains 17 residues. Germline CDR1 and CDR2: SGHAT and FQNNGV. The germline V and J ends were trimmed by 2 bases and 2 bases, with 16 bases remaining between them. The CDR3 is CASSLFSPAGAGNTIYF. The CDR3 coding sequence is TGTGCCAGCAGCTTATTCTCCCCTGCCGGGGCTGGAAACACCATATATTTT.

The rearrangement links TRBV9 to TRBJ2-5; TRBD2 matches at 9 bases. The CDR3 is 15 residues long. Germline lookup yields CDR1 SGDLS and CDR2 YYNGEE. V lost 2 bases and J lost 1; bases outside the gene matches: 3. The CDR3 coding sequence is TGTGCCAGCAGCGTCGGGACTAGCCGCCAAGAGACCCAGTACTTC. Translated, it gives CASSVGTSRQETQYF.

The chain recombines TRBV2 with TRBJ2-1; 7 bases align to TRBD2. Germline V gene data show CDR1 as SNHLY and CDR2 as FYNNEI. V shed 9 bases, J shed 3 bases, and the junction held 5 bases outside the gene matches. There are 13 residues in the CDR3. As DNA, the CDR3 is TGTGCCAGGGGGGGGACTCACTACAATGAGCAGTTCTTC. This translates into CARGGTHYNEQFF.